This is a list of T cell receptor beta chains from one sample in a study of CD8 T cells in ankylosing spondylitis. MiXCR, applied by TCRdb to the 5' RACE reads, yields one record per CDR3 protein. The table lists under 200,000 distinct CDR3 sequences, roughly 11% of them singletons, with roughly 29% in the top ten. Sequenced: blood, either unsorted or a sorted T cell fraction (not recorded which). These receptors were collected from a male donor with ankylosing spondylitis or in good health (not recorded which). The CDR3 runs from the conserved cysteine through the conserved F or W. D genes are given only for firm matches. Size tells how often a clone was seen (once, few, many) or the class of an expanded clone, and some rows leave it out.

V gene: TRBV11-2; clone size: few; D gene: TRBD2; J gene: TRBJ2-5; CDR3 DNA: TGTGCCAGCAGCTTAGTGTCAGCCAGACTAGCGGGAGGGGAGACCCAGTACTTC; CDR3 protein: CASSLVSARLAGGETQYF
V gene: TRBV27; clone size: many; D gene: .; J gene: TRBJ1-1; CDR3 DNA: TGTGCCAGCAGTCACAGGGAGAACACTGAAGCTTTCTTT; CDR3 protein: CASSHRENTEAFF
V gene: TRBV2; clone size: many; D gene: .; J gene: TRBJ1-5; CDR3 DNA: TGTGCCAGCAGTGAAGGCGGCAATCAGCCCCAGCATTTT; CDR3 protein: CASSEGGNQPQHF
V gene: TRBV27; clone size: many; D gene: .; J gene: TRBJ1-5; CDR3 DNA: TGTGCCAGCAGTGCTACCCCTGTTGCGCCCCAGCATTTT; CDR3 protein: CASSATPVAPQHF
V gene: TRBV20-1; clone size: many; D gene: TRBD2; J gene: TRBJ2-1; CDR3 DNA: TGCAGTGCTAGAAAAAGGACTAGCGGAGAAAGGTCCTACAATGAGCAGTTCTTC; CDR3 protein: CSARKRTSGERSYNEQFF
V gene: TRBV24-1; clone size: few; D gene: TRBD2; J gene: TRBJ2-5; CDR3 DNA: TGTGCCACTTCGCCCCCCGGACTAGCGGGGGTGGAGACCCAGTACTTC; CDR3 protein: CATSPPGLAGVETQYF
V gene: TRBV29-1; clone size: many; D gene: .; J gene: TRBJ1-4; CDR3 DNA: TGCAGCGTCGACGGGGGATTTAATGAAAAACTGTTTTTT; CDR3 protein: CSVDGGFNEKLFF
V gene: TRBV12-3/TRBV12-4; clone size: .; D gene: TRBD1; J gene: TRBJ2-2; CDR3 DNA: TGTGCCAGCAGCCAACAGGGGTTTACCGGGGAGCTGTTTTTT; CDR3 protein: CASSQQGFTGELFF
V gene: TRBV12-3/TRBV12-4; clone size: .; D gene: .; J gene: TRBJ1-2; CDR3 DNA: TGTGCCAGCAGTTTAAAGGCAGGGAACTATGGCTACACCTTC; CDR3 protein: CASSLKAGNYGYTF
V gene: TRBV5-1; clone size: many; D gene: .; J gene: TRBJ1-4; CDR3 DNA: TGCGCCAGCGGCACTGGAGGGACTAATGAAAAACTGTTTTTT; CDR3 protein: CASGTGGTNEKLFF
V gene: TRBV20-1; clone size: many; D gene: .; J gene: TRBJ2-5; CDR3 DNA: TGCAGTGCTAGCGGCCCGGCCTCAGGGCCCCAGTACTTC; CDR3 protein: CSASGPASGPQYF
V gene: TRBV7-9; clone size: few; D gene: .; J gene: TRBJ1-4; CDR3 DNA: TGTGCCAGCAGCTTATCCCAGGGCTCTAATGAAAAACTGTTTTTT; CDR3 protein: CASSLSQGSNEKLFF
V gene: TRBV7-8; clone size: many; D gene: .; J gene: TRBJ1-4; CDR3 DNA: TGTGCCATCGGTGAAAGGATTAATGAAAAACTGTTTTTT; CDR3 protein: CAIGERINEKLFF
V gene: TRBV7-8; clone size: many; D gene: .; J gene: TRBJ2-3; CDR3 DNA: TGTGCCAGCAGCTTATCGACTCATACGCAGTATTTT; CDR3 protein: CASSLSTHTQYF
V gene: TRBV20-1; clone size: many; D gene: .; J gene: TRBJ2-1; CDR3 DNA: TGCAGTGCTGCCTTACTTAGCCGTGAGCAGTTCTTC; CDR3 protein: CSAALLSREQFF
V gene: TRBV11-2; clone size: many; D gene: .; J gene: TRBJ2-1; CDR3 DNA: TGTGCCAGCAGTTATGGGGGGGGCCGCTTCTTC; CDR3 protein: CASSYGGGRFF
V gene: TRBV10-2; clone size: many; D gene: .; J gene: TRBJ1-1; CDR3 DNA: TGCGCCAGCAGCGAGACCCGACCGGGCGGAGAAGCTTTCTTT; CDR3 protein: CASSETRPGGEAFF
V gene: TRBV5-1; clone size: many; D gene: .; J gene: TRBJ2-3; CDR3 DNA: TGCGCCAGCAGTTTCGGGGTGGAAGATACGCAGTATTTT; CDR3 protein: CASSFGVEDTQYF
V gene: TRBV5-1; clone size: many; D gene: .; J gene: TRBJ2-3; CDR3 DNA: TGCGCCAGCAGCTGGGTCGACGGCACAGATACGCAGTATTTT; CDR3 protein: CASSWVDGTDTQYF
V gene: TRBV5-8; clone size: medium-sized; D gene: TRBD1; J gene: TRBJ2-7; CDR3 DNA: TGTGCCAGCAGCTTTCGCGGACAGGGACTCTACGAGCAGTACTTC; CDR3 protein: CASSFRGQGLYEQYF
V gene: TRBV2; clone size: .; D gene: .; J gene: TRBJ1-5; CDR3 DNA: TGTGCCAGCAGTGGAGAAAGCAATCAGCCCCAGCATTTT; CDR3 protein: CASSGESNQPQHF
V gene: TRBV12-3/TRBV12-4; clone size: few; D gene: TRBD2; J gene: TRBJ2-7; CDR3 DNA: TGTGCCAGCAGTTTACTTATAGCGGGGTTCTCCTACGAGCAGTACTTC; CDR3 protein: CASSLLIAGFSYEQYF
V gene: TRBV6-5; clone size: few; D gene: .; J gene: TRBJ1-2; CDR3 DNA: TGTGCCAGCAGTTACTCCAGGGACTCCCCGACGGGCGGCACCTTC; CDR3 protein: CASSYSRDSPTGGTF
V gene: TRBV2; clone size: few; D gene: .; J gene: TRBJ1-2; CDR3 DNA: TGTGCCAGCAGCCCCGTAAGGTCACCCAACTATGGCTACACCTTC; CDR3 protein: CASSPVRSPNYGYTF
V gene: TRBV5-1; clone size: .; D gene: .; J gene: TRBJ2-5; CDR3 DNA: TGCGCCAGCAGCTTGAGGCTTCGTGAGACCCAGTACTTC; CDR3 protein: CASSLRLRETQYF
V gene: TRBV29-1; clone size: many; D gene: .; J gene: TRBJ2-7; CDR3 DNA: TGCAGCGGAACAGTAAATTCCTACGAGCAGTACTTC; CDR3 protein: CSGTVNSYEQYF
V gene: TRBV9; clone size: many; D gene: .; J gene: TRBJ1-6; CDR3 DNA: TGTGCCAGCAGCGTAGGGGCAGCTATTAATTCACCCCTCCACTTT; CDR3 protein: CASSVGAAINSPLHF
V gene: TRBV18; clone size: .; D gene: .; J gene: TRBJ1-1; CDR3 DNA: TGTGCCAGCTCAAGGGACGGAGGGGAAGCTTTCTTT; CDR3 protein: CASSRDGGEAFF
V gene: TRBV6-1; clone size: many; D gene: .; J gene: TRBJ1-3; CDR3 DNA: TGTGCCAGCAGCATGGCCCACTCTGGAAACACCATATATTTT; CDR3 protein: CASSMAHSGNTIYF
V gene: TRBV7-6; clone size: .; D gene: TRBD1; J gene: TRBJ1-4; CDR3 DNA: TGTGCCAGCAGCTCCCGACAGGGAAGTAATGAAAAACTGTTTTTT; CDR3 protein: CASSSRQGSNEKLFF
V gene: TRBV12-3/TRBV12-4; clone size: .; D gene: .; J gene: TRBJ2-7; CDR3 DNA: TGTGCCAGCAGTTCCCGACGGAGTATCTCCTACGAGCAGTACTTC; CDR3 protein: CASSSRRSISYEQYF
V gene: TRBV20-1; clone size: many; D gene: TRBD2; J gene: TRBJ2-3; CDR3 DNA: TGCAGTGCCGATCGGAGCGGGGGTGGCACAGATACGCAGTATTTT; CDR3 protein: CSADRSGGGTDTQYF
V gene: TRBV5-1; clone size: once; D gene: .; J gene: TRBJ2-2; CDR3 DNA: TGCGCCAGCAGCTTCCTAGGCGCGAACACCGGGGAGCTGTTTTTT; CDR3 protein: CASSFLGANTGELFF
V gene: TRBV7-2; clone size: .; D gene: .; J gene: TRBJ1-5; CDR3 DNA: TGTGCCAGCAGCACCGGGCCCTTTGGCCAGCCCCAGCATTTT; CDR3 protein: CASSTGPFGQPQHF
V gene: TRBV20-1; clone size: .; D gene: .; J gene: TRBJ2-5; CDR3 DNA: TGCAGTACCTCCGCAGGGCCACTTCAAGAGACCCAGTACTTC; CDR3 protein: CSTSAGPLQETQYF
V gene: TRBV5-1; clone size: few; D gene: TRBD1; J gene: TRBJ2-3; CDR3 DNA: TGCGCCAGCAGCTTGCTGGGGCAACAGGGGGCAGATACGCAGTATTTT; CDR3 protein: CASSLLGQQGADTQYF
V gene: TRBV19; clone size: many; D gene: TRBD2; J gene: TRBJ2-1; CDR3 DNA: TGTGCCAGTAGTACATCACTAGCGGGAGGTCATGAGCAGTTCTTC; CDR3 protein: CASSTSLAGGHEQFF
V gene: TRBV7-8; clone size: .; D gene: .; J gene: TRBJ2-3; CDR3 DNA: TGTGCCAGCAGCTTAGCGATAAGGGGTGCGGATACGCAGTATTTT; CDR3 protein: CASSLAIRGADTQYF
V gene: TRBV20-1; clone size: few; D gene: TRBD2; J gene: TRBJ2-5; CDR3 DNA: TGCAGTGCTAGGAAGGGACTAGCGGGGGGAGGGAAGACCCAGTACTTC; CDR3 protein: CSARKGLAGGGKTQYF
V gene: TRBV7-2; clone size: .; D gene: .; J gene: TRBJ1-1; CDR3 DNA: TGTGCCAGCAGTTTGGGGGGGAGAACTGAAGCTTTCTTT; CDR3 protein: CASSLGGRTEAFF
V gene: TRBV6-1; clone size: .; D gene: .; J gene: TRBJ2-2; CDR3 DNA: TGTGCCACCAAACAGGTTAACACCGGGGAGCTGTTTTTT; CDR3 protein: CATKQVNTGELFF
V gene: TRBV2; clone size: .; D gene: .; J gene: TRBJ2-3; CDR3 DNA: TGTGCCAGCAGTGAAGCGCGAGGGGCCGACACAGATACGCAGTATTTT; CDR3 protein: CASSEARGADTDTQYF
V gene: TRBV3-1; clone size: many; D gene: TRBD2; J gene: TRBJ2-3; CDR3 DNA: TGTGCCAGCAGCCTGGGACTAGCGGGAACCACAGATACGCAGTATTTT; CDR3 protein: CASSLGLAGTTDTQYF
V gene: TRBV12-3/TRBV12-4; clone size: many; D gene: .; J gene: TRBJ1-2; CDR3 DNA: TGTGCCAGCAGTCCCTCTGGCCCCTATGGCTACACCTTC; CDR3 protein: CASSPSGPYGYTF
V gene: TRBV28; clone size: many; D gene: TRBD1; J gene: TRBJ2-2; CDR3 DNA: TGTGCCAGCAGTTTATTAGGACAGGGGAGGAACACCGGGGAGCTGTTTTTT; CDR3 protein: CASSLLGQGRNTGELFF
V gene: TRBV5-1; clone size: many; D gene: .; J gene: TRBJ2-7; CDR3 DNA: TGCGCCAGCAGCTTGGGATCGGGGGCGCCTGGGCAGTACTTC; CDR3 protein: CASSLGSGAPGQYF
V gene: TRBV7-9; clone size: .; D gene: .; J gene: TRBJ2-5; CDR3 DNA: TGTGCCAGCAGCGCTCAAGGGACCTATCAAGAGACCCAGTACTTC; CDR3 protein: CASSAQGTYQETQYF
V gene: TRBV12-3/TRBV12-4; clone size: many; D gene: .; J gene: TRBJ2-2; CDR3 DNA: TGTGCCAGCAGCCCGACTAGATTCACCGGGGAGCTGTTTTTT; CDR3 protein: CASSPTRFTGELFF
V gene: TRBV7-2; clone size: few; D gene: TRBD1; J gene: TRBJ1-2; CDR3 DNA: TGTGCCAGCAGACTCAGGGACAGGGACTATGGCTACACCTTC; CDR3 protein: CASRLRDRDYGYTF
V gene: TRBV19; clone size: few; D gene: .; J gene: TRBJ1-5; CDR3 DNA: TGTGCCAGTAGTCCGTCAGGGATAAGCAATCAGCCCCAGCATTTT; CDR3 protein: CASSPSGISNQPQHF
V gene: TRBV7-9; clone size: few; D gene: .; J gene: TRBJ2-3; CDR3 DNA: TGTGCCAGTTCCGGGGAAATCACAGATACGCAGTATTTT; CDR3 protein: CASSGEITDTQYF
V gene: TRBV29-1; clone size: many; D gene: .; J gene: TRBJ2-7; CDR3 DNA: TGCAGCGTTCGGGGACTGTTATCCTACGAGCAGTACTTC; CDR3 protein: CSVRGLLSYEQYF